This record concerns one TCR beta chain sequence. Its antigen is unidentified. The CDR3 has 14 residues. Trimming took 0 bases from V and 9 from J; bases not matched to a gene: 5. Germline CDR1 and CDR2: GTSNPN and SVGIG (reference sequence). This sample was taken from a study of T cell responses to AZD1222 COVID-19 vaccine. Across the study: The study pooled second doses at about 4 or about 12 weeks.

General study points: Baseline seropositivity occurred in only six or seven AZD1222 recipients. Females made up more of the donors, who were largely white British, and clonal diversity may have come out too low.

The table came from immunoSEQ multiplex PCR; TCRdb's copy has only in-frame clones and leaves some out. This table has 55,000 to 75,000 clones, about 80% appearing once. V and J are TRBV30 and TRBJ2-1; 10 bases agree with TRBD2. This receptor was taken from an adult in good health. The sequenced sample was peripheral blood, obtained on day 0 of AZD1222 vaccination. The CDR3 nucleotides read TGTGCCTGGAGTGTAGCGGGGGGGTCGTCTGAGCAGTTCTTC. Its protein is CAWSVAGGSSEQFF.